The T cell receptor (beta chain) under discussion was sequenced for a study of response to subunit inactivated influenza vaccine. General observations from the study: It was suggested by the authors that few new T cells are recruited by each seasonal influenza vaccination.

TCRdb re-analysed the RT-PCR reads in MiXCR, keeping a single row per CDR3 protein. The sample has approximately 530,000 distinct CDR3 sequences, about 8% seen once. Notes on this clonotype: Its target is not known.

V was cut by 7 bases and J by 4 bases, with 6 bases left in between. CDR1 and CDR2 (germline): SQVTM, ANQGSEA. This CDR3 is 10 amino acids long. The chain employs TRBV29-1 and TRBJ2-3; D is ambiguous. The receptor was isolated from a man aged 50-75 years who received an inactivated influenza vaccine. The input for sequencing was PBMCs from blood, taken less than 30 months after vaccination. The DNA for the CDR3 is TGCAGCGGTGCGGCAGATACGCAGTATTTT. Residues: CSGAADTQYF.